This entry lists 27 T cell receptor beta chains sequenced from one sample in a study of T-cell reconstitution after alpha-beta-depleted transplantation in children. The authors prepared the TCRbeta library with unique molecular identifiers. TCRdb fed the PCR reads into MiXCR, producing one record per CDR3 protein. Here the sample spans about 250,000 distinct CDR3 sequences, 20% to 30% being singletons. Sequencing used PBMCs, mostly from graft donor cells, obtained 360 days after TCRalphabeta/CD19-depleted stem cell transplant. These receptors were taken from a female patient aged 2-9 years who had a stem cell transplant for congenital amegakaryocytic thrombocytopenia, so the T cells may come from the graft donor.

The genes are TRBV6-2 or TRBV6-3 and TRBJ2-5; D is undetermined. Germline lookup yields CDR1 MNHEY and CDR2 SVGEGT. The V end was cut by 4 bases, the J end by 10 bases, with 19 bases between. CDR3 length equals 14 residues. This chain's CDR3 is CASSFSLEIFIQYF. The CDR3 bases are TGTGCCAGCAGTTTCTCGCTAGAGATCTTTATCCAGTACTTC.

The rearrangement links TRBV3-1 to TRBJ1-1; 7 bases line up with TRBD1. The CDR3 covers 14 residues. The ends lost 4 bases at V and 1 base at J; junction bases unmatched: 3. Germline V gives CDR1 LGHDT, CDR2 YNNKEL (reference sequence). CDR3 amino acids: CASSRRDRNTEAFF. CDR3 nucleotide sequence: TGTGCCAGCAGCCGTCGGGACAGGAACACTGAAGCTTTCTTT.

The CDR3 reads CASSVGEGGTLSYEQYF. The CDR3, as DNA: TGTGCCAGCAGCGTTGGGGAAGGGGGGACCCTCTCCTACGAGCAGTACTTC. The rearrangement uses TRBV9 and TRBJ2-7; D is possibly TRBD1 or TRBD2 (6 bases each). Trimming stripped 2 bases from V and 0 bases from J, with 18 bases between. Germline V gives CDR1 SGDLS, CDR2 YYNGEE. The CDR3 loop spans 17 amino acids.

This clonotype came up a few times. The rearrangement links TRBV29-1 to TRBJ2-1; 12 nucleotides align to TRBD2. Germline CDR1 SQVTM, CDR2 ANQGSEA. This CDR3 is 18 amino acids long. V was pared by 1 base and J by 8 bases, with 15 bases of the junction left unmatched. This CDR3 is CSVEVTPGGLAGSYEQFF. The CDR3 DNA reads TGCAGCGTTGAAGTAACTCCTGGGGGACTAGCGGGTTCCTATGAGCAGTTCTTC.

The CDR3 spells CASSYFARERNEQFF. As DNA, the CDR3 is TGTGCCAGCAGTTACTTTGCCCGGGAGAGAAATGAGCAGTTCTTC. The chain couples TRBV6-2 or TRBV6-3 to TRBJ2-1, with a weak D call TRBD2 (6 bases). There are 15 residues in the CDR3. CDR1 MNHEY and CDR2 SVGEGT come from the germline V gene. Trimming took off 1 base at V and 7 bases at J, with 14 bases between the two ends.

The chain links TRBV4-1 to TRBJ1-4; 8 nucleotides line up with TRBD1. This CDR3 has 15 amino acids. Germline loops: CDR1 MGHRA, CDR2 YSYEKL. With V trimmed by 3 bases and J by 5 bases, 5 bases remained unmatched. The CDR3 nucleotides are TGCGCCAGCAGCCAGAGGACAGGGTTGAATGAAAAACTGTTTTTT. Protein: CASSQRTGLNEKLFF.

Concerning this clonotype: Germline and junction disagree at one end, which may indicate a read error. The rearrangement uses TRBV6-2 or TRBV6-3 and TRBJ2-5; weak D call: TRBD2 (5 bases). The CDR3 extends over 13 amino acids. Germline V CDR1 and CDR2: MNHEY, SVGEGT. The CDR3 spells CVSSYISSGAQYF. CDR3 nucleotide sequence: TGTGTCAGCAGTTACATCTCCTCCGGGGCCCAGTACTTC.

V gene TRBV9 combines with J gene TRBJ1-1, with 8 bases that match TRBD1. V shed 0 bases, J shed 8 bases, and the junction held 6 bases outside the gene matches. CDR3 length: 14 residues. The V gene's germline CDR1 is SGDLS and CDR2 YYNGEE. CDR3 loop: CASSVVEGQVEAFF. Written as DNA, the CDR3 is TGTGCCAGCAGCGTAGTAGAGGGACAGGTCGAAGCTTTCTTT.

The chain links TRBV7-9 to TRBJ2-3; D is unresolved. V was clipped by 1 base and J by 9 bases, with 8 bases between them. The CDR3 totals 12 residues. Germline V gene data show CDR1 as SEHNR and CDR2 as FQNEAQ (reference sequence). The CDR3 reads CASSLDLATQYF. CDR3 coding DNA: TGTGCCAGCAGCTTAGACCTGGCCACGCAGTATTTT.

The chain is built from TRBV7-8 and TRBJ2-7; possibly TRBD1 for D (5 bases). Looked up from germline, CDR1 is SGHVS and CDR2 is FQNEAQ. The CDR3 is 17 residues long. Trimming left V 0 bases short and J 3 bases short, with 18 bases between. Here the CDR3 reads CASSLASPLSRDYEQYF. In DNA form, the CDR3 reads TGTGCCAGCAGCTTAGCGAGCCCGCTTTCCAGGGACTACGAGCAGTACTTC.

The chain uses TRBV4-2 and TRBJ2-1; 11 nucleotides line up with TRBD2. The V gene end was trimmed by 0 bases and the J gene end by 9 bases; junction bases not matched to a gene: 4. CDR1 is LGHNA and CDR2 is YNFKEQ in the germline V gene. CDR3 length: 15 amino acids. The CDR3 sequence is CASSQDPGLAVEQFF. CDR3 DNA sequence: TGTGCCAGCAGCCAAGACCCGGGACTAGCGGTTGAGCAGTTCTTC.

This clonotype was seen many times. The CDR3 loop reads CSALSGRANIQYF. CDR3 nucleotide sequence: TGCAGTGCCCTTAGCGGGAGGGCAAACATTCAGTACTTC. The chain couples TRBV20-1 to TRBJ2-4; 11 bases agree with TRBD2. The trim removed 6 bases at V and 6 bases at J, leaving 4 bases unmatched. Germline lookup yields CDR1 DFQATT and CDR2 SNEGSKA (reference sequence). This CDR3 has 13 amino acids.

The rearrangement joins TRBV27 to TRBJ2-7; D remains ambiguous. V was shortened by 3 bases and J by 2 bases, with 11 bases between the two germline ends. In germline, CDR1 is MNHEY, CDR2 SMNVEV (reference sequence). CDR3 length: 14 amino acids. The DNA for the CDR3 is TGTGCCAGCAGTTTCACCGGAACCGCCTACGAGCAGTACTTC. Protein: CASSFTGTAYEQYF.

This clonotype has just a few counts. The V and J genes are TRBV6-1 and TRBJ2-5; 7 bases match TRBD1. V shed 7 bases and J 0 bases; nucleotides not matched to a gene: 5. Germline V gene data show CDR1 as MNHNS and CDR2 as SASEGT. This CDR3 has 14 residues. The CDR3 loop is CASTPGTDQETQYF. The CDR3 DNA reads as TGTGCCAGCACCCCCGGGACAGACCAAGAGACCCAGTACTTC.

This clonotype was picked up many times. The chain links TRBV12-3 or TRBV12-4 to TRBJ2-7; no reliable D call. The germline V and J ends were trimmed by 2 bases and 3 bases, with 8 bases remaining between them. CDR3 size: 13 residues. CDR3 residues: CASSLLGLYEQYF. CDR3 coding DNA: TGTGCCAGCAGTTTACTCGGCCTCTACGAGCAGTACTTC.

The sample holds a few counts of this clonotype. The rearrangement uses TRBV4-1 and TRBJ2-3, with 10 positions matching TRBD1. The germline V gene encodes CDR1 MGHRA and CDR2 YSYEKL. V lost 4 bases and J lost 3; bases outside the gene matches: 4. The CDR3 consists of 15 residues. This CDR3 is CASSRRQGATDTQYF. CDR3 DNA sequence: TGCGCCAGCAGCCGTAGACAGGGGGCTACAGATACGCAGTATTTT.

The chain links TRBV6-1 to TRBJ2-1, with unresolved D. The CDR3 spans 13 residues. Germline-derived CDR1 and CDR2 are MNHNS and SASEGT. The V end was cut by 5 bases, the J end by 6 bases, with 11 bases between. For the CDR3, the DNA is TGTGCCAGCAGTCCCTTTCGTAGCAATGAGCAGTTCTTC. Protein sequence: CASSPFRSNEQFF.

This clonotype showed up many times. The rearrangement uses TRBV4-2 and TRBJ2-1; possibly TRBD1 or TRBD2 for D (5 bases each). The CDR3 runs 13 residues. In germline, CDR1 is LGHNA, CDR2 YNFKEQ. Deletions cut 3 bases from V and 5 bases from J, with 8 bases between. CDR3 nucleotide sequence: TGTGCCAGCAGCCAGGGACCCAACAATGAGCAGTTCTTC. This codes for CASSQGPNNEQFF.

The chain joins TRBV11-3 to TRBJ2-5; D gene uncertain. Germline V gene data show CDR1 as SGHNT and CDR2 as YENEEA. The V gene lost 6 bases and the J gene lost 2 bases, with 16 bases spanning the gap. This CDR3 contains 15 residues. In DNA form, the CDR3 reads TGTGCCAGCAGTCCAGGACCTGAAATTCAAGAGACCCAGTACTTC. It yields the protein CASSPGPEIQETQYF.

This clonotype occurred many times. V is TRBV12-3 or TRBV12-4 and J is TRBJ1-4; 7 bases line up with TRBD1. This CDR3 contains 14 residues. The V gene end was trimmed by 2 bases and the J gene end by 7 bases; junction bases not matched to a gene: 4. The CDR3 region has the DNA TGTGCCAGCAGTTTACAGGGGACAGCTGAAAAACTGTTTTTT. Protein product: CASSLQGTAEKLFF.

V and J are TRBV30 and TRBJ2-2; perhaps TRBD2 as D (7 bases). Trimming left V 3 bases short and J 7 bases short, with 15 bases between. CDR1 and CDR2 from the germline V gene are GTSNPN and SVGIG (reference sequence). This CDR3 is built from 14 residues. CDR3 DNA sequence: TGTGCCTGGAGGGGGAGGGGGAAGGGCGGGGAGCTGTTTTTT. This codes for CAWRGRGKGGELFF.

The chain is built from TRBV7-2 and TRBJ2-1; no clear D gene. V was clipped by 3 bases and J by 9 bases, with 9 bases between them. Germline V gene lookup returns CDR1 SGHTA and CDR2 FQGNSA. This CDR3 region has 12 residues. CDR3 in amino acids: CASSLLGSEQFF. The DNA of the CDR3 is TGTGCCAGCAGCTTGTTGGGGTCTGAGCAGTTCTTC.

This chain joins TRBV10-3 and TRBJ1-2, with D perhaps TRBD1 (6 bases). CDR3 length equals 15 residues. CDR1 is ENHRY, CDR2 SYGVKD, per germline. Trimming removed 1 base at V and 7 bases at J, with 16 bases between. CDR3 sequence: CAISEWGRRQIGYTF. In nucleotides, the CDR3 is TGTGCCATCAGTGAGTGGGGGCGACGGCAAATTGGCTACACCTTC.

This clonotype was recorded at least ten times. This sequence joins TRBV20-1 and TRBJ2-3, with D possibly TRBD1 on 6 matching bases. Trimming took off 5 bases at V and 2 bases at J, with 14 bases between the two ends. This CDR3 has 14 amino acids. CDR1 and CDR2 (germline): DFQATT, SNEGSKA (reference sequence). This CDR3 reads CSAGPRTDTDTQYF. CDR3 nucleotide sequence: TGCAGTGCTGGACCAAGGACAGACACAGATACGCAGTATTTT.

This clonotype was detected ten times or more. The rearrangement uses TRBV12-3 or TRBV12-4 and TRBJ2-2; D not resolved. The CDR3 is 13 amino acids. V was trimmed by 2 bases and J by 6 bases, leaving 7 bases between them. CDR3 coding DNA: TGTGCCAGCAGTTTATTGATGGCCGGGGAGCTGTTTTTT. This encodes CASSLLMAGELFF.

This clonotype turned up a few times. The chain uses TRBV6-2 or TRBV6-3 and TRBJ2-1, with D unclear. V lost 7 bases to trimming and J lost 5 bases, with 24 bases between them. The CDR3 length is 17 residues. In germline, CDR1 is MNHEY, CDR2 SVGEGT. As DNA, the CDR3 is TGTGCCAGCACCCCTCACTTGCCGACTTCGGTTAACAATGAGCAGTTCTTC. Translated: CASTPHLPTSVNNEQFF.

The V and J genes are TRBV11-3 and TRBJ2-1; possibly TRBD1 or TRBD2 for D (7 bases each). Per the germline V gene, CDR1 is SGHNT and CDR2 is YENEEA. V dropped 6 bases and J dropped 4 bases, with 19 bases sitting between them. The CDR3 is 16 residues long. The CDR3 DNA reads TGTGCCAGCAGTCGAGGGGAGGGGGCCCCATACAATGAGCAGTTCTTC. Its translation is CASSRGEGAPYNEQFF.